The rows below give T cell receptor beta chains drawn from one sample of a study of T cells in Graves' hyperthyroidism and ophthalmopathy. Via MiXCR, TCRdb re-called the multiplex PCR reads, giving one row per CDR3 protein. The data show over 45,000 distinct CDR3 sequences, approximately 52% seen once. Sequenced sample: blood. The receptor set was obtained from a woman between 45 and 60 years old with Graves' ophthalmopathy. The CDR3 runs from the conserved cysteine through the conserved F or W. D genes are given only for firm matches. Size is omitted from some rows. Given values are once, few, many or a class for expanded clones.

j_call	d_call	clone_size	v_call	cdr3_nt	cdr3_aa
TRBJ1-4	-	-	TRBV2	TGTGCCAGCAGTGAAGCGTCTATGTCCGGGGAAAAACTGTTTTTT	CASSEASMSGEKLFF
TRBJ1-1	-	many	TRBV20-1	TGCAGTGCTAAGGTGGGGGACACTGAAGCTTTCTTT	CSAKVGDTEAFF
TRBJ2-1	TRBD1	few	TRBV30	TGTGCCTGGGGACAGGGGGACGAGCAGTTCTTC	CAWGQGDEQFF
TRBJ1-6	TRBD1	many	TRBV5-8	TGTGCCAGCAGCCCCCAGGGGGACTTGGGGTCACCCCTCCACTTT	CASSPQGDLGSPLHF
TRBJ2-1	-	-	TRBV12-3/TRBV12-4	TGTGCCAGCGGCCCCGCCGGGGGTGGGCAGTTCTTC	CASGPAGGGQFF
TRBJ2-2	TRBD1	-	TRBV7-9	TGTGCCAGCAGGACCGGGACAGGGGGCCGGGAGCTGTTTTTT	CASRTGTGGRELFF
TRBJ2-2	TRBD2	many	TRBV20-1	TGCAGTGCTAGTGGGGCTAGCGGAAACACCGGGGAGCTGTTTTTT	CSASGASGNTGELFF
TRBJ2-1	TRBD2	-	TRBV11-2	TGTGCCAGCAGCCACGGACTAGCGGGAGGCAATGAGCAGTTCTTC	CASSHGLAGGNEQFF
TRBJ2-1	-	many	TRBV5-6	TGTGCCAGCGAGTGGCGGTACAATGAGCAGTTCTTC	CASEWRYNEQFF
TRBJ2-1	-	few	TRBV24-1	TGTGCCACGGAGAGGGGGGGATGGTTCTTC	CATERGGWFF
TRBJ2-1	-	-	TRBV7-9	TGTGCCAGCAGCTTAGCAGGGGGTTTATACAATGAGCAGTTCTTC	CASSLAGGLYNEQFF
TRBJ2-6	-	few	TRBV6-4	TGTGCCAGCAGTGACTCGGGCAGGGCCAACGTCCTGACTTTC	CASSDSGRANVLTF
TRBJ2-2	TRBD2	-	TRBV2	TGTGCCAGCCACGGGGGGGGAGTCACCGGGGAGCTGTTTTTT	CASHGGGVTGELFF
TRBJ2-3	-	-	TRBV14	TGTGCCAGCGGCCAAGAGCTGGATACGCTGTATTTT	CASGQELDTLYF
TRBJ2-3	TRBD1	-	TRBV7-2	TGTGCCAGCAGCCAAGTGACAGGGGATCGCACAGATACGCAGTATTTT	CASSQVTGDRTDTQYF
TRBJ2-1	-	-	TRBV25-1	TGTGCCAGCTCACCACCGCCAGGACGAAATGGGCAGTTCTTC	CASSPPPGRNGQFF
TRBJ2-5	-	-	TRBV5-1	TGCGCCAGCAGCTTGGCCCCGACAGGGAGGGGGTATGAAGAGACCCAGTACTTC	CASSLAPTGRGYEETQYF
TRBJ2-3	-	many	TRBV5-6	TGTGCCAGCAGCTCGGGCCCCAGGCAGTATTTT	CASSSGPRQYF
TRBJ2-7	TRBD1	-	TRBV12-3/TRBV12-4	TGTGCCAGCAGTTCCAACAGGGGGGACGAGCAGTACTTC	CASSSNRGDEQYF
TRBJ1-2	TRBD1	many	TRBV20-1	TGCAGTGCTAAACAGGACAGGAGTAACTATGGCTACACCTTC	CSAKQDRSNYGYTF
TRBJ1-1	-	many	TRBV5-8	TGTGCCAGCAGCTTGGTCGTGGGGCTGAGCACTGAAGCTTTCTTT	CASSLVVGLSTEAFF
TRBJ1-1	-	once	TRBV20-1	TGCAGTGCCCCTAGCGGCGGGACACTGAACACGGAAGCTTTCTTT	CSAPSGGTLNTEAFF
TRBJ2-7	TRBD1	many	TRBV20-1	TGCAGTGCATCGACCACCCCGGGACAGACCTACGAGCAGTACTTC	CSASTTPGQTYEQYF
TRBJ1-4	-	few	TRBV9	TGTGCCAGCAGTTTAGACACTGGGGCGATGGGTGGAAAACTGTTTTTT	CASSLDTGAMGGKLFF
TRBJ1-1	TRBD1	-	TRBV10-3	TGTGCCATCAGTGAGTCGGGACAGCGACTGGAAGCTTTCTTT	CAISESGQRLEAFF
TRBJ2-1	-	once	TRBV5-4	TGTGGCAGCAGTTTTTCTAAGGGCGAGCAGTTCTTC	CGSSFSKGEQFF
TRBJ2-7	TRBD2	-	TRBV10-2	TGCGCCAGCATCCGGGTGACTAGCGGGCGGTACGAGCAGTACTTC	CASIRVTSGRYEQYF
TRBJ1-2	TRBD1	few	TRBV2	TGTGCCAGCAGTGCCCTTTTAACAGGGGGCGATGGCTACACCTTC	CASSALLTGGDGYTF
TRBJ2-1	TRBD2	many	TRBV29-1	TGCAGCGTAGGACTAGCGGGGGGCTCCTACAATGAGCAGTTCTTC	CSVGLAGGSYNEQFF
TRBJ2-7	-	many	TRBV6-5	TGTGCCAGCAGCCTCACAGGGAACGAGCAGTACTTC	CASSLTGNEQYF
TRBJ1-3	-	many	TRBV20-1	TGCAGTGCTAGACCACCGGGACGTTCGTTCCCCTACTCTGGAAACACCATATATTTT	CSARPPGRSFPYSGNTIYF
TRBJ2-2	-	many	TRBV13	TGTGCCAGCAACCTTCTGGGGAACACCGGGGAGCTGTTTTTT	CASNLLGNTGELFF
TRBJ2-7	-	-	TRBV12-3/TRBV12-4	TGTGCCGGCAGGAACAGAGAATCCTACGAGCAGCACTTC	CAGRNRESYEQHF
TRBJ2-1	TRBD2	-	TRBV6-5	TGTGCCAGCATAGCGGGAGGGGCACAGACGCAGTTCTTC	CASIAGGAQTQFF
TRBJ1-2	-	medium-sized	TRBV2	TGTGCCAGCAGCGCGGGTTATGGCTACACCTTC	CASSAGYGYTF
TRBJ2-7	-	-	TRBV15	TGTGCCACCAGCAGCCGGGACGACAGAACCCAGCAGTACTTC	CATSSRDDRTQQYF
TRBJ2-1	TRBD2	many	TRBV10-3	TGTGCCATCAGTGAAAATGGCGGGAGGGACGATGAGCAGTTCTTC	CAISENGGRDDEQFF
TRBJ1-6	TRBD1	-	TRBV27	TGTGCCAGCAGTTTATCTGCGAGGGGGCTCTATAATTCACCCCTCCACTTT	CASSLSARGLYNSPLHF
TRBJ2-3	-	many	TRBV6-1	TGTGCCAGCAGTGAAGCTGGTGGCACAGATACGCAGTATTTT	CASSEAGGTDTQYF
TRBJ2-7	-	large	TRBV24-1	TGTGCCACCAGCAACTCCTACGAGCAGTACTTC	CATSNSYEQYF
TRBJ2-6	-	many	TRBV11-2	TGTGCCAGCAGCCCTAAAGGTACCGGGGCCAACGTCCTGACTTTC	CASSPKGTGANVLTF
TRBJ1-2	TRBD1	many	TRBV11-2	TGTGCCAGCAGCTTTACCCGGGACAGTGTACGCGGCTACACCTTC	CASSFTRDSVRGYTF
TRBJ1-1	-	-	TRBV12-3/TRBV12-4	TGTGTCAGCAGTCAGCACAGGAACACTGAAGCTTGCTTT	CVSSQHRNTEACF
TRBJ2-1	TRBD2	many	TRBV12-3/TRBV12-4	TGTGCCAGCAGTCACGGGACTAGGGTCGATGAGCAGTTCTTC	CASSHGTRVDEQFF
TRBJ1-2	-	-	TRBV25-1	TGTGCCAGCAGTGACAGGGATCATGGCTACACCTTC	CASSDRDHGYTF
TRBJ2-7	TRBD2	many	TRBV9	TGTGCCAGCAGCGCCAGCGGGAGGGCCGCCGAGCAGTACTTC	CASSASGRAAEQYF
TRBJ2-2	TRBD1	many	TRBV5-1	TGCGCCAGCAGCCCGATCACAGGGGCCGGGGAGCTGTTTTTT	CASSPITGAGELFF
TRBJ2-1	TRBD2	many	TRBV5-6	TGTGCCAGCAGCTTGGGCCGGGAGGTGATCTATGAGCAGTTCTTC	CASSLGREVIYEQFF
TRBJ1-6	TRBD1	many	TRBV11-2	TGTGCCAGCAGCCGCGACAGGGGCGAAAATAATTCACCCCTCCACTTT	CASSRDRGENNSPLHF
TRBJ2-7	TRBD2	-	TRBV7-7	TGTGCTAGCAGCTCCGGGACTAGGACCGGGGAGCAGTACTTC	CASSSGTRTGEQYF